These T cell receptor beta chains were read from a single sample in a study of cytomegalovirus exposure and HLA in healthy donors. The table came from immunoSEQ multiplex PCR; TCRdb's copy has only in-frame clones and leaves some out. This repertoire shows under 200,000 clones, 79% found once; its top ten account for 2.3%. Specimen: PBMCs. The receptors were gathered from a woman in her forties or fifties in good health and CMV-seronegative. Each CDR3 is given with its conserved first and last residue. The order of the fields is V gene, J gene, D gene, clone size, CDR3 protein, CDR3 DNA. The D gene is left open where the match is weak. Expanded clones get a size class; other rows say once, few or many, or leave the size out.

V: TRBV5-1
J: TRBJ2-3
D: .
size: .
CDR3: CASSFEHPSTDTQYF
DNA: TGCGCCAGCAGCTTTGAACATCCTAGCACAGATACGCAGTATTTT

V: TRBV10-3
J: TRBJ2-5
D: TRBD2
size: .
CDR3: CAISAVVTSGKETQYF
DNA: TGTGCCATCAGTGCGGTCGTGACTAGCGGGAAAGAGACCCAGTACTTC

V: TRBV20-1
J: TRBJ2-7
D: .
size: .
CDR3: CSANSWNEQYF
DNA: TGCAGTGCGAACAGTTGGAACGAGCAGTACTTC

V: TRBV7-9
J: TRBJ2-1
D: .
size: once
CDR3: CASSLRKEWDNEQFF
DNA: TGTGCCAGCAGCTTGAGGAAAGAATGGGACAATGAGCAGTTCTTC

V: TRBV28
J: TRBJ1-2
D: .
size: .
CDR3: CASRSGLYGYTF
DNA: TGTGCCAGCAGGTCAGGACTCTATGGCTACACCTTC

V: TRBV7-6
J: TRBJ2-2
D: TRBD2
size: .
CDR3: CASSSQTGTSGTNTGELFF
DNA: TGTGCCAGCAGCTCACAAACCGGGACTAGCGGGACGAACACCGGGGAGCTGTTTTTT

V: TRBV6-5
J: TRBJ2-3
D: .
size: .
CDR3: CAGKDSTDTQYF
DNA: TGTGCCGGGAAGGACTCCACAGATACGCAGTATTTT

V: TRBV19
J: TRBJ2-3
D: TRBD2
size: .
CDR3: CASRPLGLAARGDTQYF
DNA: TGTGCCAGTAGACCCCTGGGACTAGCGGCGCGTGGAGATACGCAGTATTTT

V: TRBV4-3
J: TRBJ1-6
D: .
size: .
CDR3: CASSQTGRGGSPLHF
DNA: TGCGCCAGCAGCCAGACCGGACGTGGAGGTTCACCCCTCCACTTT

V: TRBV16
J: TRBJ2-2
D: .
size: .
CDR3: CASSQSRDSGELFF
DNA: TGTGCCAGCAGCCAATCGCGGGACAGCGGGGAGCTGTTTTTT

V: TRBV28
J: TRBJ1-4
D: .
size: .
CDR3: CASSLGQLNEKLFF
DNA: TGTGCCAGCAGTTTAGGACAGCTTAATGAAAAACTGTTTTTT

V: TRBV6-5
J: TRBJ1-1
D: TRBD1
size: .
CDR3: CASLSGTGNRYAFF
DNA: TGTGCCAGTCTATCTGGGACAGGGAATCGGTACGCTTTCTTT

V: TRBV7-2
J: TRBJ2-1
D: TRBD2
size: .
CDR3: CASSGTSGGLGGEQFF
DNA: TGTGCCAGCAGCGGGACGTCGGGGGGTTTGGGGGGTGAGCAGTTCTTC

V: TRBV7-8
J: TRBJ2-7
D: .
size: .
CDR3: CASSFIRETGEQYF
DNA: TGTGCCAGCAGCTTCATTAGAGAAACTGGCGAGCAGTACTTC

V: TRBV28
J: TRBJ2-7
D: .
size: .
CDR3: CASSLGGSRYEQYF
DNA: TGTGCCAGCAGTTTAGGGGGGTCTCGCTACGAGCAGTACTTC

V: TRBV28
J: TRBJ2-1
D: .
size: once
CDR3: CASSPGGAYNEQFF
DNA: TGTGCCAGCAGCCCCGGCGGTGCGTACAATGAGCAGTTCTTC

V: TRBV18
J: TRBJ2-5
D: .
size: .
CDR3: CASSVVSETQYF
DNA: TGTGCCAGCTCGGTAGTTTCAGAGACCCAGTACTTC

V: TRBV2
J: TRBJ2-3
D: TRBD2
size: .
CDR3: CASHRGGHLSTDTQYF
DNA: TGTGCCAGCCACCGGGGGGGCCATCTTAGCACAGATACGCAGTATTTT

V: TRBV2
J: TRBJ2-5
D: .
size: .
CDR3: CASSLDRGQETQYF
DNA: TGTGCCAGCAGCCTGGACAGAGGACAAGAGACCCAGTACTTC

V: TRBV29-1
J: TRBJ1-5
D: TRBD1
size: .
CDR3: CSAMTGGNQPQHF
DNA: TGCAGCGCGATGACAGGGGGCAATCAGCCCCAGCATTTT

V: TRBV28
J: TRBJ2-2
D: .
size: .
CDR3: CATPGQNTGELFF
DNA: TGTGCCACCCCGGGACAGAACACCGGGGAGCTGTTTTTT

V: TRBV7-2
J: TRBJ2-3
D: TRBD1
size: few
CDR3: CASSLRRDRLIGDTQYF
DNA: TGTGCCAGCAGCCTTAGGAGGGACAGGTTAATCGGAGATACGCAGTATTTT

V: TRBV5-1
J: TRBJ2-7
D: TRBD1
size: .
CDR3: CASSLQGPSPREQYF
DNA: TGCGCCAGCAGCTTACAGGGGCCTTCCCCTAGGGAGCAGTACTTC

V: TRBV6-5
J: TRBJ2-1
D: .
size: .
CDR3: CASSYELTSSYNEQFF
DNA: TGTGCCAGCAGTTACGAGCTCACGAGCTCCTACAATGAGCAGTTCTTC

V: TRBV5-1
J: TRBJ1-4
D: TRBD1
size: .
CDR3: CASSLAVRQGTNEKLFF
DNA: TGCGCCAGCAGCTTGGCCGTGCGACAGGGTACTAATGAAAAACTGTTTTTT

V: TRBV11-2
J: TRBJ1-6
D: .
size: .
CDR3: CASSLGDRPNSPLHF
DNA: TGTGCCAGCAGCTTGGGCGACCGTCCGAATTCACCCCTCCACTTT